The 8 T cell receptor beta chains presented below share a single source sample, sequenced in a study of blood T cell repertoires in COVID-19. TCRdb's table, derived via immunoSEQ multiplex PCR, lists solely in-frame clones and lacks some. The data hold 140,000 or so clones, with roughly 79% observed a single time. Sequencing used peripheral blood. These receptor sequences come from a man aged 50 to 59 with active or convalescent COVID-19.

The chain joins TRBV19 to TRBJ1-5; no firm D call. The V end was cut by 1 base, the J end by 1 base, with 11 bases between. This CDR3 has 16 residues. Germline CDR1 and CDR2: LNHDA and SQIVND (reference sequence). CDR3 nucleotide sequence: TGTGCCAGTAGTATAGTGGCCACTAGGAGCAATCAGCCCCAGCATTTT. The encoded protein is CASSIVATRSNQPQHF.

The gene calls are TRBV28 and TRBJ2-3; TRBD2 might be the D (6 bases). V was cut by 4 bases and J by 11 bases, with 13 bases left in between. Germline values: CDR1 MDHEN, CDR2 SYDVKM. CDR3 length equals 12 residues. The CDR3 DNA reads TGTGCCAGCAGTTCGATGGGGCGGGGGCAGTATTTT. Translated: CASSSMGRGQYF.

In its sample, this clone was seen once. This chain uses TRBV6-5 with TRBJ2-7; the match to TRBD2 covers 9 bases. Germline-derived CDR1 and CDR2 are MNHEY and SVGAGI. This CDR3 comprises 13 residues. Germline trimming cut 8 bases from V and 4 bases from J; bases unmatched to any gene: 6. The CDR3 region has the DNA TGTGCCAGCCTATGGGCGGGAGGGTACGAGCAGTACTTC. It translates to CASLWAGGYEQYF.

The genes are TRBV10-3 and TRBJ2-3; the D gene is possibly TRBD1 (6 bases). Germline CDR1 ENHRY, CDR2 SYGVKD. This CDR3 region has 14 residues. With 8 bases removed from V and 0 bases from J, the gap between germline ends came to 12 bases. As DNA, the CDR3 is TGTGCCATCGGGGGCGGGCTCAGCACAGATACGCAGTATTTT. This encodes CAIGGGLSTDTQYF.

Turning to this clone: This same CDR3 is encoded by further DNA sequences in the sample. V is TRBV19 and J is TRBJ2-3; D ambiguous. CDR1 is LNHDA, CDR2 SQIVND, per germline (reference sequence). The CDR3 totals 12 residues. Trimming shortened V by 4 bases and J by 4 bases, and 6 bases separated the two germline ends. The CDR3 reads CASSTSADTQYF. The CDR3 DNA sequence: TGTGCCAGTAGTACTTCGGCAGATACGCAGTATTTT.

In DNA form, the CDR3 reads TGTGCCAGCAGCTTAAATCCCGGGGAGACCCAGTACTTC. As protein: CASSLNPGETQYF. This chain uses TRBV7-9 with TRBJ2-5; D is unresolved. Germline V gene lookup returns CDR1 SEHNR and CDR2 FQNEAQ (reference sequence). V lost 2 bases and J lost 5, with 9 bases in between. There are 13 residues in the CDR3.

This sequence joins TRBV25-1 and TRBJ1-6; weak D call: TRBD1 (6 bases). Trimming left V 4 bases short and J 9 bases short, with 10 bases between. The germline V gene has CDR1 MGHDK and CDR2 SYGVNS. There are 13 residues in the CDR3. The CDR3 nucleotides read TGTGCCAGCAGTGGTACAGGGTTTTCACCCCTCCACTTT. It encodes CASSGTGFSPLHF. Drawing the rest from reference TRBV25-1 and TRBJ1-6, the complete variable domain is EADIYQTPRYLVIGTGKKITLECSQTMGHDKMYWYQQDPGMELHLIHYSYGVNSTEKGDLSSESTVSRIRTEHFPLTLESARPSHTSQYLCASSGTGFSPLHFGNGTRLTVT.

The chain carries TRBV29-1 and TRBJ1-1; D remains unclear. Trimming removed 6 bases at V and 1 base at J, with 18 bases between. Germline V gene lookup returns CDR1 SQVTM and CDR2 ANQGSEA. This CDR3 has 15 residues. The CDR3 reads CSVGGGSWTNTEAFF. CDR3 DNA sequence: TGCAGCGTAGGAGGCGGAAGTTGGACGAACACTGAAGCTTTCTTT.